This passage covers 28 T cell receptor beta chains from one sample sequenced in a study of blood T cell repertoires in COVID-19. The table came from immunoSEQ multiplex PCR; TCRdb's copy has only in-frame clones and leaves some out. The table shows 55,000 to 65,000 clones, with about nine tenths occurring only once. Material for sequencing was peripheral blood. The receptors were gathered from a human donor in a cohort sampled during active COVID-19.

This chain connects TRBV20-1 to TRBJ2-3, with 10 bases aligning to TRBD2. Trimming removed 3 bases from V and 1 base from J; junction bases left unmatched: 7. The CDR3 is made up of 16 amino acids. The germline CDR1 and CDR2 sequences are DFQATT and SNEGSKA (reference sequence). CDR3 DNA: TGCAGTGCTAGTAGTTCTAGCGGGAGAGGCACAGATACGCAGTATTTT. This sequence encodes CSASSSSGRGTDTQYF.

Concerning this clone itself: The junction departs from the called germline gene at one end, perhaps through a read error. The chain links TRBV18 to TRBJ2-3; 11 bases fit TRBD1. The CDR3 consists of 15 residues. Germline V lookup: CDR1 KGHSH, CDR2 LQKENI. For the CDR3, the DNA is TGTGCCAGCCCACCGGGACAGGGGGTTCGAGATACGCAGTATTTT. Translating it yields CASPPGQGVRDTQYF.

This clone was recorded a few times. This chain uses TRBV5-5 with TRBJ1-6; D gene ambiguous. The CDR3 covers 13 residues. V lost 0 bases, J lost 8 bases, and 6 bases lay in between. From germline, CDR1 is SGHKS and CDR2 YYEKEE (reference sequence). CDR3 loop: CASSLDPDSPLHF. Here the CDR3 DNA reads TGTGCCAGCAGCTTGGACCCAGATTCACCCCTCCACTTT.

The chain is built from TRBV7-8 and TRBJ2-5; TRBD1 might be the D (5 bases). Trimming cost V 2 bases and J 0 bases, with 13 bases left between them. The V gene's germline CDR1 is SGHVS and CDR2 FQNEAQ. The CDR3 length is 16 residues. CDR3 protein: CASSLRIEQDQETQYF. The CDR3 nucleotides are TGTGCCAGCAGCTTAAGGATAGAACAGGACCAAGAGACCCAGTACTTC.

The CDR3 DNA reads as TGCGCCAGCAGCCAAGAGCGGGAGTCCTACAATGAGCAGTTCTTC. Amino acid sequence: CASSQERESYNEQFF. The chain links TRBV4-3 to TRBJ2-1, with TRBD2 matching over 7 bases. The V segment lost 0 bases and the J segment 1 base; nucleotides outside the gene matches: 0. The CDR3 spans 15 residues. Germline assignment: CDR1 LGHNA and CDR2 YSLEER.

V and J are TRBV10-3 and TRBJ1-2; 9 bases match TRBD1. Unmatched junction bases numbered 8, after V lost 5 bases and J lost 1 base. CDR3 length: 16 amino acids. Germline V gene data show CDR1 as ENHRY and CDR2 as SYGVKD. The CDR3 protein is CAISLSGTGLNYGYTF. CDR3 nucleotides: TGTGCCATCAGTTTATCCGGGACAGGGCTTAACTATGGCTACACCTTC.

This clone was seen once. J is TRBJ1-6 and V is TRBV20-1; 7 bases line up with TRBD1. Germline-derived CDR1 and CDR2 are DFQATT and SNEGSKA (reference sequence). This CDR3 contains 16 residues. Trimming cost V 3 bases and J 6 bases; bases outside gene matches: 11. The CDR3: CSASRDSRLPNSPLHF. CDR3 DNA sequence: TGCAGTGCTAGTAGGGACAGCCGACTACCTAATTCACCCCTCCACTTT.

V usage is TRBV25-1 and J usage is TRBJ1-5, with D possibly being TRBD1 (6 bases). CDR3 size: 15 residues. The ends were cut back, 6 bases at V and 2 bases at J, with 14 bases in the middle. Germline V gene lookup returns CDR1 MGHDK and CDR2 SYGVNS. The CDR3 spells CASSPRTVRNQPQHF. DNA for the CDR3: TGTGCCAGCAGCCCCCGGACAGTCCGCAATCAGCCCCAGCATTTT.

The gene calls are TRBV28 and TRBJ2-5, with 10 nucleotides matching TRBD2. Trimming removed 6 bases from V and 0 bases from J; junction bases left unmatched: 4. This CDR3 has 15 amino acids. Germline-derived CDR1 and CDR2 are MDHEN and SYDVKM. As DNA, the CDR3 is TGTGCCAGCAGGGGTAGCGGGGGGAACCAAGAGACCCAGTACTTC. This codes for CASRGSGGNQETQYF.

There are a few counts of this clone. The rearrangement uses TRBV10-1 and TRBJ1-6, with D maybe TRBD1 (5 bases). The length of the CDR3 is 13 residues. Germline CDR1 and CDR2: WNHNN and SYGVQD (reference sequence). The germline V and J ends were trimmed by 0 bases and 13 bases, with 10 bases remaining between them. The CDR3 coding sequence is TGCGCCAGCAGTGAGTCGGGACGGGGGCCCCTCCACTTT. Translating gives CASSESGRGPLHF.

This clone was seen a handful of times. The chain carries TRBV19 and TRBJ1-5; TRBD1 is a possible D gene (5 bases). The germline V gene encodes CDR1 LNHDA and CDR2 SQIVND (reference sequence). V was clipped by 3 bases and J by 0 bases, with 15 bases between them. CDR3 length: 17 residues. The CDR3 sequence is CASSILGGKLSNQPQHF. The DNA for the CDR3 is TGTGCCAGTAGTATTTTGGGGGGAAAACTTAGCAATCAGCCCCAGCATTTT.

This rearrangement joins TRBV2 to TRBJ2-2; TRBD1 aligns across 7 bases. The junction had 3 bases not matched to a gene; V was cut back by 4 bases and J by 4 bases. The CDR3 is 14 amino acids. CDR1 and CDR2 (germline): SNHLY, FYNNEI. CDR3 residues: CASSVQGRTGELFF. In DNA, the CDR3 is TGTGCCAGCAGTGTACAGGGGCGCACCGGGGAGCTGTTTTTT.

The V call is TRBV20-1, the J call TRBJ2-7; TRBD2 might be the D (5 bases). Germline V gene lookup returns CDR1 DFQATT and CDR2 SNEGSKA (reference sequence). V lost 5 bases and J 1 base, leaving 6 bases between the germline ends. The CDR3 is made up of 11 amino acids. The CDR3 nucleotides are TGCAGTGCTGGACTGTCCTACGAGCAGTACTTC. Translation gives CSAGLSYEQYF.

The chain carries TRBV6-5 and TRBJ2-4, with D perhaps matching TRBD1 (6 bases). From germline, CDR1 is MNHEY and CDR2 SVGAGI. CDR3 length equals 16 residues. Deletions cut 0 bases from V and 3 bases from J, with 12 bases between. The chain's CDR3 is CASSYSGRGSKNIQYF. The CDR3 DNA reads TGTGCCAGCAGTTACTCGGGCAGGGGAAGCAAAAACATTCAGTACTTC.

This rearrangement joins TRBV24-1 to TRBJ2-7; 11 positions agree with TRBD2. CDR1 is KGHDR, CDR2 SFDVKD, per germline. The V segment lost 5 bases and the J segment 2 bases; nucleotides outside the gene matches: 7. The CDR3 consists of 16 residues. DNA for the CDR3: TGTGCCACCAGTGGACCCGGGACTAGCGGACCCTACGAGCAGTACTTC. It yields the protein CATSGPGTSGPYEQYF.

This clone has a single count. The chain links TRBV5-5 to TRBJ2-1, with 10 nucleotides matching TRBD2. The CDR3 is made up of 16 amino acids. Per germline, CDR1 SGHKS and CDR2 YYEKEE (reference sequence). The ends lost 5 bases at V and 0 bases at J; junction bases unmatched: 5. CDR3 region: CASRVASGSSYNEQFF. The DNA for the CDR3 is TGTGCCAGCAGAGTCGCTAGCGGGAGCTCCTACAATGAGCAGTTCTTC.

The gene calls are TRBV28 and TRBJ2-3; 13 bases agree with TRBD2. Germline lookup yields CDR1 MDHEN and CDR2 SYDVKM. Trimming removed 3 bases from V and 1 base from J; junction bases left unmatched: 7. This CDR3 has 18 amino acids. CDR3 region: CASSFLRLAGGRTDTQYF. The CDR3 nucleotides are TGTGCCAGCAGTTTCCTCCGACTAGCGGGAGGACGCACAGATACGCAGTATTTT.

This clone has more than one count but fewer than ten. The chain uses TRBV20-1 and TRBJ2-3; 9 positions match TRBD2. This CDR3 contains 16 residues. Losses at the gene ends were 3 bases for V and 1 base for J; bases not matched to a gene: 8. Germline CDR1 is DFQATT and CDR2 is SNEGSKA (reference sequence). The CDR3, as DNA: TGCAGTGCTAGTGCTAGCGGGACACCTGGCACAGATACGCAGTATTTT. Its translation is CSASASGTPGTDTQYF.

The rearrangement links TRBV12-3 or TRBV12-4 to TRBJ2-5; TRBD2 is a possible D gene (6 bases). With 2 bases removed from V and 13 bases from J, the gap between germline ends came to 11 bases. This CDR3 has 11 residues. Written as DNA, the CDR3 is TGTGCCAGCAGTTTAAAGGGAGGCCTGTACTTC. It codes for CASSLKGGLYF.

The CDR3 nucleotides read TGTGCCAGCAGCAAGGGACATATAGACTCTGGAAACACCATATATTTT. Translated: CASSKGHIDSGNTIYF. The rearrangement uses TRBV7-2 and TRBJ1-3, with D possibly being TRBD1 (6 bases). From germline, CDR1 is SGHTA and CDR2 FQGNSA. Trimming left V 5 bases short and J 0 bases short, with 14 bases between. The length of the CDR3 is 16 residues.

This clone was detected a few times. The chain combines TRBV11-3 with TRBJ1-3; D perhaps matches TRBD1 (5 bases). Trimming removed 5 bases at V and 0 bases at J, with 8 bases between. Per germline, CDR1 SGHNT and CDR2 YENEEA. The CDR3 contains 14 residues. CDR3: CASSPGGSGNTIYF. The CDR3 DNA follows: TGTGCCAGCAGCCCGGGGGGCTCTGGAAACACCATATATTTT. Combining the CDR3 with reference TRBV11-3 and TRBJ1-3 gives the whole variable domain EAGVVQSPRYKIIEKKQPVAFWCNPISGHNTLYWYLQNLGQGPELLIRYENEEAVDDSQLPKDRFSAERLKGVDSTLKIQPAELGDSAVYLCASSPGGSGNTIYFGEGSWLTVV.

CDR3 nucleotide sequence: TGTGCCAGCAGTGAAGGTAGACAGAGCTATGGCTACACCTTC. Amino acid sequence: CASSEGRQSYGYTF. V is TRBV2 and J is TRBJ1-2; maybe TRBD1 (5 bases). CDR3 length: 14 amino acids. The V and J ends lost 1 base and 4 bases respectively, with 10 bases between them. CDR1 SNHLY and CDR2 FYNNEI come from the germline V gene.

The chain links TRBV7-6 to TRBJ2-1; TRBD2 agrees at 10 bases. The CDR3 totals 18 residues. Per the germline V gene, CDR1 is SGHVS and CDR2 is FNYEAQ. After removal of 6 bases from V and 4 bases from J, the junction contained 15 bases not matched to a gene. Here the CDR3 DNA reads TGTGCCAGCAGGGGGGATGCAGGGGCACTAGCGGGGTACAATGAGCAGTTCTTC. The encoded protein is CASRGDAGALAGYNEQFF.

J is TRBJ2-7 and V is TRBV6-2 or TRBV6-3; 8 bases are shared with TRBD1. J gave up 6 bases and V 3 bases, and 7 bases lay outside the gene matches. This CDR3 spans 14 amino acids. Per the germline V gene, CDR1 is MNHEY and CDR2 is SVGEGT. The CDR3 DNA sequence: TGTGCCAGCAGTTATGGACAGGGTCTTCTCGAGCAGTACTTC. Residues: CASSYGQGLLEQYF.

The gene calls are TRBV7-9 and TRBJ2-6; D remains ambiguous. Germline CDR1 SEHNR, CDR2 FQNEAQ (reference sequence). This CDR3 spans 15 amino acids. V dropped 5 bases and J dropped 0 bases, with 8 bases sitting between them. In nucleotides, the CDR3 is TGTGCCAGCAGCCGAGGAAGCTCTGGGGCCAACGTCCTGACTTTC. Translated, it gives CASSRGSSGANVLTF.

This chain links TRBV7-6 with TRBJ1-1, with D perhaps matching TRBD1 (5 bases). Germline CDR1 and CDR2: SGHVS and FNYEAQ. There are 13 residues in the CDR3. The V end was cut by 4 bases, the J end by 4 bases, with 10 bases between. The CDR3 sequence: CASSSPGFTEAFF. The CDR3, as DNA: TGTGCCAGCAGCTCCCCAGGGTTCACTGAAGCTTTCTTT. Complete variable domain (other parts from reference TRBV7-6 and TRBJ1-1): GAGVSQSPRYKVTKRGQDVALRCDPISGHVSLYWYRQALGQGPEFLTYFNYEAQQDKSGLPNDRFSAERPEGSISTLTIQRTEQRDSAMYRCASSSPGFTEAFFGQGTRLTVV.

The chain joins TRBV3-1 (or the pseudogene TRBV3-2) to TRBJ2-1; 12 bases fit TRBD2. V shed 3 bases, J shed 7 bases, and the junction held 7 bases outside the gene matches. CDR1 and CDR2 from the germline V gene are LGHDT and YNNKEL (reference sequence). CDR3 size: 16 residues. DNA for the CDR3: TGTGCCAGCAGCCATTACGGACTAGCGGGACCGAATGAGCAGTTCTTC. Its translation: CASSHYGLAGPNEQFF.

The chain employs TRBV28 and TRBJ1-2, with 7 bases aligning to TRBD1. The CDR3 sequence is 12 residues long. With 2 bases clipped from V and 9 bases from J, the junction kept 3 bases outside the gene matches. Germline V gene sequence: CDR1 MDHEN, CDR2 SYDVKM. The CDR3 is CASSLRQGSYTF. CDR3 in DNA: TGTGCCAGCAGTTTAAGACAGGGTAGCTACACCTTC.